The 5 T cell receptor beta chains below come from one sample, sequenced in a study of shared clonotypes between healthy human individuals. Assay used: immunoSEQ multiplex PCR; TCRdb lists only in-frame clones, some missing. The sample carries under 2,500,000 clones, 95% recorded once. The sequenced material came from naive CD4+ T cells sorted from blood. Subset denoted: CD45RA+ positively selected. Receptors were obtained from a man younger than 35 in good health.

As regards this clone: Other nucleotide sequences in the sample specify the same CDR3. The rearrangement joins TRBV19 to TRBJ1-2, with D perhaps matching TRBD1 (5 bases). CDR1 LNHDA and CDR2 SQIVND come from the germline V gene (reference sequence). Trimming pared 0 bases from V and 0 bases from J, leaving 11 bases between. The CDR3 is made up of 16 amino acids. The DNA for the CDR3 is TGTGCCAGTAGTATAGATCGGGGCCGAACTAACTATGGCTACACCTTC. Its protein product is CASSIDRGRTNYGYTF.

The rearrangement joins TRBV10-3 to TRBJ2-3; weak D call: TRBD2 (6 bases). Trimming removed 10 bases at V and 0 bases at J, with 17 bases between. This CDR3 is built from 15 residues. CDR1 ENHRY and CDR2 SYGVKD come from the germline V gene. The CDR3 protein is CATVSSGISTDTQYF. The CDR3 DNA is TGTGCCACCGTGAGTAGCGGCATAAGCACAGATACGCAGTATTTT.

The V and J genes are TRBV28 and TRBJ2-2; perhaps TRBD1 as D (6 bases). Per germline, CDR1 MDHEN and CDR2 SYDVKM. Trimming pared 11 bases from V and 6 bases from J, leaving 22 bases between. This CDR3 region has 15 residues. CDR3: CAVQRGTGSAGELFF. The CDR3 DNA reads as TGTGCCGTTCAAAGGGGAACAGGGTCTGCCGGGGAGCTGTTTTTT.

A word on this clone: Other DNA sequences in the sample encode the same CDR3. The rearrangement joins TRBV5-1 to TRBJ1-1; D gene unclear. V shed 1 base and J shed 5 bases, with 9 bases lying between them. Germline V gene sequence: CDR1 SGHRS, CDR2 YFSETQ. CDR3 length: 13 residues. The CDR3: CASSLWGSTEAFF. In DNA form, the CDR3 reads TGCGCCAGCAGCTTGTGGGGTAGTACTGAAGCTTTCTTT.

The CDR3 region has the DNA TGTGCCAGCAGCTCCGGGACGGGCGGGCGCCTGGAAAAACTGTTTTTT. This gives the protein CASSSGTGGRLEKLFF. The chain employs TRBV11-2 and TRBJ1-4; maybe TRBD1 (5 bases). Germline loops: CDR1 SGHAT, CDR2 FQNNGV. V lost 4 bases and J 8 bases, leaving 20 bases between the germline ends. The CDR3 consists of 16 residues. The full variable domain, its missing parts supplied by reference TRBV11-2 and TRBJ1-4, is EAGVAQSPRYKIIEKRQSVAFWCNPISGHATLYWYQQILGQGPKLLIQFQNNGVVDDSQLPKDRFSAERLKGVDSTLKIQPAKLEDSAVYLCASSSGTGGRLEKLFFGSGTQLSVL.